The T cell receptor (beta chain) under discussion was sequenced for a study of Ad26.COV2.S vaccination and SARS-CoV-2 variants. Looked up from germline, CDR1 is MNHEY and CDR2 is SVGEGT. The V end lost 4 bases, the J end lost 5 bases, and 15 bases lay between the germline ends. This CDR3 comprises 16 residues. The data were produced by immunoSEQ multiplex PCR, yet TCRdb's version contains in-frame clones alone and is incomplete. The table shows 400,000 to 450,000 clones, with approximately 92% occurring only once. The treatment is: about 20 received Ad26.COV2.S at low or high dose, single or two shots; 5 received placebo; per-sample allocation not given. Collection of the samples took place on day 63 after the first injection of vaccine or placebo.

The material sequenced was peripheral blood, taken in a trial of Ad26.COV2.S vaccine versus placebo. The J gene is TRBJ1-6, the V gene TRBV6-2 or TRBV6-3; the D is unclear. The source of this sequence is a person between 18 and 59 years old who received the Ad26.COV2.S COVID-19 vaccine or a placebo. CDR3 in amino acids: CASSSVGRGNNSPLHF. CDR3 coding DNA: TGTGCCAGCAGTTCCGTTGGAAGAGGAAATAATTCACCCCTCCACTTT.